This T cell receptor beta chain emerged from a study of T cells in Graves' hyperthyroidism and ophthalmopathy. Study-wide context: At initial diagnosis, before any treatment had begun, peripheral blood was obtained. Findings and limits, study-wide: A model of 13 V-J features distinguished ophthalmopathy from stable hyperthyroidism.

This CDR3 comprises 18 residues. Germline trimming cut 8 bases from V and 7 bases from J; bases unmatched to any gene: 15. Looked up from germline, CDR1 is SEHNR and CDR2 is FQNEAQ (reference sequence). RNA transcripts yielded amplified TCR beta CDR3 regions. HTBI primers were employed in a first-round RT-PCR of the TCR CDR3. In TCRdb, the multiplex PCR reads were re-called with MiXCR into one record per CDR3 protein. This table holds more than 300,000 distinct CDR3 sequences, about 15% found once. As for this clonotype: Its antigen remains unidentified.

V gene TRBV7-9 combines with J gene TRBJ2-3; 16 bases fit TRBD2. The sequenced sample consisted of blood. The origin of this receptor is a woman aged 25 to 39 with Graves' hyperthyroidism. The CDR3 sequence is CASFSGLAGGSSWNTQYF. The CDR3 coding sequence is TGTGCCAGCTTTTCGGGACTAGCGGGAGGGTCCTCCTGGAATACGCAGTATTTT.